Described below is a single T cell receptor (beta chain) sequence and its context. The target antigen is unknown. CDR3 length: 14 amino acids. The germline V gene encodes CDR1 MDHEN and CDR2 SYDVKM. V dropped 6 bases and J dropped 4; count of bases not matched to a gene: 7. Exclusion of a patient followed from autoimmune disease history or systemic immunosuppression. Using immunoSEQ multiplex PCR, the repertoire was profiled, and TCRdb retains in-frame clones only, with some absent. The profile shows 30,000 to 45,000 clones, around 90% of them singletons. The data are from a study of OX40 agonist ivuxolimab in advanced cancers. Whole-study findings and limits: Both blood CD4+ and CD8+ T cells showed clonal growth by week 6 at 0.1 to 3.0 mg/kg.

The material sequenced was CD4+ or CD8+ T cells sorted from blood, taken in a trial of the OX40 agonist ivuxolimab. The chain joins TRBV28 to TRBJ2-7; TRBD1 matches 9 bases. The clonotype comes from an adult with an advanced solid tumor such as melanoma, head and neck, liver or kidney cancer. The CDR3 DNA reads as TGTGCCAGCAGGGACACAGGGGGCGCGTACGAGCAGTACTTC. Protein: CASRDTGGAYEQYF.